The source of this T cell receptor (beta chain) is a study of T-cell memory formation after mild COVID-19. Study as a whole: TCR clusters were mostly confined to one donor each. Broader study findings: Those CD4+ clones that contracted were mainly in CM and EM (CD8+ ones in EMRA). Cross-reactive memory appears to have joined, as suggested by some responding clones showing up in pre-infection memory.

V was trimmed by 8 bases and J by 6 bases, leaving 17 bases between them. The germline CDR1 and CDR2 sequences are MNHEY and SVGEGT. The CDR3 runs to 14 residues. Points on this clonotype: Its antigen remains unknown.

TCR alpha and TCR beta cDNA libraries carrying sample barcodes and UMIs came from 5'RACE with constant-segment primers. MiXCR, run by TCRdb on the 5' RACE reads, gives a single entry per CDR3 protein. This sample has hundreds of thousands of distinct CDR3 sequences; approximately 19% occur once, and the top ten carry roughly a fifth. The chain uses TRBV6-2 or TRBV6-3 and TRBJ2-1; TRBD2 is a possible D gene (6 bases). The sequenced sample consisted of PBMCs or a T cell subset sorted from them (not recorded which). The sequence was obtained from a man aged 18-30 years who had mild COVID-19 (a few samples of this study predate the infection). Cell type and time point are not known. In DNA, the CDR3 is TGTGCCAGCTCCCGGGCGGGGTTCTTCAATGAGCAGTTCTTC. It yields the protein CASSRAGFFNEQFF.